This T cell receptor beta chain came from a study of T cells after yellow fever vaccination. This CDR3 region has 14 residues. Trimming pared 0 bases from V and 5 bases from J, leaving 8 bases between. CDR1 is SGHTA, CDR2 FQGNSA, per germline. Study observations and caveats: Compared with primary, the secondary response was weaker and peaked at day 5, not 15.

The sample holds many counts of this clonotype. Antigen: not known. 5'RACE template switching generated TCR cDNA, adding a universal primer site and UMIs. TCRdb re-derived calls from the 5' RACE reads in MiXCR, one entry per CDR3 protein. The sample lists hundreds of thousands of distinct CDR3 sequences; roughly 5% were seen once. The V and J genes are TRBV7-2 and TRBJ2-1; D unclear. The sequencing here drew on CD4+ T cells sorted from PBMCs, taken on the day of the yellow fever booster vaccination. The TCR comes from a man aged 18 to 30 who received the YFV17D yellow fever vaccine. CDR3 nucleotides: TGTGCCAGCAGCTTAGCTCTCCGGCACAATGAGCAGTTCTTC. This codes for CASSLALRHNEQFF.